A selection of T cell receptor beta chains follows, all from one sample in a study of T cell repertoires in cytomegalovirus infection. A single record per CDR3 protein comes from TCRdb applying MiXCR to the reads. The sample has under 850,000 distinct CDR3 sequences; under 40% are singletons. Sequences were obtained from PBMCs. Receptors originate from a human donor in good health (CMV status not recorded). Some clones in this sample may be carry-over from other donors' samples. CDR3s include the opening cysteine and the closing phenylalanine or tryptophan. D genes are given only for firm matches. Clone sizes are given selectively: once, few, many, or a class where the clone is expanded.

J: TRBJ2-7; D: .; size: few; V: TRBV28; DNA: TGTGCCAGCAGTACCCGACTAGGGAGACCCTACGAGCAGTACTTC; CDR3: CASSTRLGRPYEQYF
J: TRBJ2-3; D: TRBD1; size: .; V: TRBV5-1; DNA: TGCGCCAGCAGCCCAAAACAGGGGGGAGGCACAGATACGCAGTATTTT; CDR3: CASSPKQGGGTDTQYF
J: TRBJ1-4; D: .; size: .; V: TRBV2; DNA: TGTGCCAGTAACCGACAGGCCGCAACTAATGAAAAACTGTTTTTT; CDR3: CASNRQAATNEKLFF
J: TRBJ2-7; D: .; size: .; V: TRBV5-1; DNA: TGCGCCAGCAGCCGAGAGGGGCAATCCTACGAGCAGTACTTC; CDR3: CASSREGQSYEQYF
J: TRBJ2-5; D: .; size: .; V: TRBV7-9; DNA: TGTGCCAGCAGCTCTCGGACAGCAGAGACCCAGTACTTC; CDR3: CASSSRTAETQYF
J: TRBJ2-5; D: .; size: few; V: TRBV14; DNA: TGTGCCAGCAGCTCCCAAGGCTCAGCCCAAGAGACCCAGTACTTC; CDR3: CASSSQGSAQETQYF
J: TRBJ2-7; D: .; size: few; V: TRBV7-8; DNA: TGTGCCAGCAGCTTAGCGTTGACAGGCTACGAGCAGTACTTC; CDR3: CASSLALTGYEQYF
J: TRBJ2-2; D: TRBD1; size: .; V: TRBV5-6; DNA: TGTGCCAGCGCCGGACAGGGGGGCTCCGGGGAGCTGTTTTTT; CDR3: CASAGQGGSGELFF
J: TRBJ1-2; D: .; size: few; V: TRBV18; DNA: TGTGCCAGCTCACCGTCAGGGGAGGCCTATGGCTACACCTTC; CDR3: CASSPSGEAYGYTF
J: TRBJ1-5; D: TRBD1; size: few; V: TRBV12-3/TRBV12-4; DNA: TGTGCCAGCAGTCCGACAGGGGGCGAGAGTCAGCCCCAGCATTTT; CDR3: CASSPTGGESQPQHF
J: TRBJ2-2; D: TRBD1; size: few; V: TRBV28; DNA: TGTGCCAGCAGGGGAGACAGGGGAGGAGGAGTGGCGAACACCGGGGAGCTGTTTTTT; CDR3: CASRGDRGGGVANTGELFF
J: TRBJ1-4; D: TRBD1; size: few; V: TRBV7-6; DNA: TGTGCCAGCAGCTTGACAGGGACTCCTGAAAAACTGTTTTTT; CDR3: CASSLTGTPEKLFF
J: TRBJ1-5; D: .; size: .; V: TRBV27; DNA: TGTGCCAGCAGTCACCATGGGGGGGGCAATCAGCCCCAGCATTTT; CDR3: CASSHHGGGNQPQHF
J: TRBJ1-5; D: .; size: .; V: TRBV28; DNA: TGTGCCAGCAGTTTATTCAGTATCCAGCCCCAGCATTTT; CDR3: CASSLFSIQPQHF
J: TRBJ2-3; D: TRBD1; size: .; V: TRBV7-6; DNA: TGTGCCAGCAGCGACCGGGACAGGGCCCCAGATACGCAGTATTTT; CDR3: CASSDRDRAPDTQYF
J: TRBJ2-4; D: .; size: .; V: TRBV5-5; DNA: TGTGCCAGCAGCCTGATGACTGCAAACATTCAGTACTTC; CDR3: CASSLMTANIQYF
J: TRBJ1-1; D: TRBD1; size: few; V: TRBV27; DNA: TGTGCCAGCAGTTCAGACAGGGTAGAGGGGAACACTGAAGCTTTCTTT; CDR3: CASSSDRVEGNTEAFF
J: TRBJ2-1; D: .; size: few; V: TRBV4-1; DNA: TGCGCCAGCAGCCCTCTGGAGGGAGATAATGAGCAGTTCTTC; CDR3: CASSPLEGDNEQFF
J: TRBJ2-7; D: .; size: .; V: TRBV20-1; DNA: TGCAGTGCTAGAGATCTTATGGAGAGCAGCTACGAGCAGTACTTC; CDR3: CSARDLMESSYEQYF
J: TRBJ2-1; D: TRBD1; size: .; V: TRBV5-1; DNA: TGCGCCAGCAGCATACTAGGGACAGGGGTGGGATACAATGAGCAGTTCTTC; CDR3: CASSILGTGVGYNEQFF
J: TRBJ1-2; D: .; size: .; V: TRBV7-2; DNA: TGTGCCAGCAGCTTACCAGGGGCTGATGGCTACACCTTC; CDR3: CASSLPGADGYTF
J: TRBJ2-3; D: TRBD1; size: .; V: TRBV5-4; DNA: TGTGCCAGCAGCGGGGACAGGGGGCTTGCAGATACGCAGTATTTT; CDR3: CASSGDRGLADTQYF
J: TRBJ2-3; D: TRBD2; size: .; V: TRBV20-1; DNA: TGCAGTGCTAGCAGACTAGCTGGGGCAGATACGCAGTATTTT; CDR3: CSASRLAGADTQYF
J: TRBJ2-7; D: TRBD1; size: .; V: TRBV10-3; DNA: TGTGCCATCAGTGAGTCGATCCTAAGGAACCCAGGGACAGGGCAGTACTTC; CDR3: CAISESILRNPGTGQYF